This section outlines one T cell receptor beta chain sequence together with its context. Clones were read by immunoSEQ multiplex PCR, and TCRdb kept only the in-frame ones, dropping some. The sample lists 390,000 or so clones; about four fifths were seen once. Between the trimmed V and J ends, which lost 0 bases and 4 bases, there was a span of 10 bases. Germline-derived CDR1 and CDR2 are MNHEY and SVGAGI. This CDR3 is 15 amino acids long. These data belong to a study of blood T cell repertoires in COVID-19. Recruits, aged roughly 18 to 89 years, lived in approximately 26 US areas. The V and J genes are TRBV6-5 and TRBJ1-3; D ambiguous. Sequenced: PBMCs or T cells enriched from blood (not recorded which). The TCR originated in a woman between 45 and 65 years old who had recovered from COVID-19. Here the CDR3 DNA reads TGTGCCAGCAGTTACTCCGGGGATGCCGGAAACACCATATATTTT. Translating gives CASSYSGDAGNTIYF.